This T cell receptor (beta chain) was observed in a study of CD8+CD57+ T cells in acquired aplastic anemia. Regarding the study as a whole: Levels of CD8+ Simpson's diversity were not significantly distinct in patients versus controls.

The V gene lost 5 bases and the J gene lost 1 base, with 10 bases spanning the gap. In germline, CDR1 is SGHRS, CDR2 YFSETQ. The CDR3 sequence is 13 residues long. Genomic DNA provided the template from which TCR beta VDJ and CDR3 profiles were obtained. TCRdb called the reads again in MiXCR, with one record for every CDR3 protein. The sample shows fewer than 200,000 distinct CDR3 sequences, about 60% of them seen only once. A word on this clonotype: Its specificity is unknown.

This TCR was recovered from a human donor in good health. Sequenced input: sorted CD4+, CD8+, or CD8+CD57+ T cells (not recorded which) from PBMCs. The chain is built from TRBV5-1 and TRBJ2-7; unclear D gene. CDR3 amino acids: CASRRTGSYEQYF. The CDR3 bases are TGCGCCAGCAGACGTACCGGGTCCTACGAGCAGTACTTC.